Listed below are T cell receptor beta chains from one sample, sequenced in a study of blood T cell repertoires in COVID-19. This table comes from immunoSEQ multiplex PCR, and its TCRdb copy is limited to in-frame clones, with some not included. The table includes approximately 47,000 clones, under 85% detected once. The sequenced material came from peripheral blood. The receptors were gathered from a man in his 60s with acute or convalescent COVID-19. Both conserved end residues are part of each CDR3. Each record gives: clone size, V gene, J gene, D gene, CDR3 protein, CDR3 DNA. A D gene is named only where the DNA matches it firmly. Size values are once, few and many counts, or a class for expanded clones, and some rows have none.

size: -
V: TRBV6-2/TRBV6-3
J: TRBJ2-7
D: -
CDR3: CASRYQGYSSYEQYF
DNA: TGTGCCAGCAGATACCAGGGCTATAGCTCCTACGAGCAGTACTTC

size: -
V: TRBV29-1
J: TRBJ1-1
D: TRBD1
CDR3: CSVPQGITEAFF
DNA: TGCAGCGTTCCACAGGGGATCACTGAAGCTTTCTTT

size: -
V: TRBV11-2
J: TRBJ2-7
D: TRBD1
CDR3: CASSPLTGGLYEQYF
DNA: TGTGCCAGCAGCCCCTTGACAGGGGGCCTTTACGAGCAGTACTTC

size: -
V: TRBV11-2
J: TRBJ2-5
D: -
CDR3: CASSHGKAVQETQYF
DNA: TGTGCCAGCAGCCACGGGAAGGCGGTCCAAGAGACCCAGTACTTC

size: -
V: TRBV6-5
J: TRBJ1-1
D: TRBD1
CDR3: CASSYRTGDTEAFF
DNA: TGTGCCAGCAGTTACAGGACAGGAGACACTGAAGCTTTCTTT

size: few
V: TRBV27
J: TRBJ1-3
D: -
CDR3: CAIPGGFGSGNTIYF
DNA: TGTGCCATTCCGGGGGGGTTTGGCTCTGGAAACACCATATATTTT

size: -
V: TRBV29-1
J: TRBJ1-2
D: TRBD1
CDR3: CSVGDREYNGYTF
DNA: TGCAGCGTTGGTGACAGGGAGTATAATGGCTACACCTTC

size: -
V: TRBV6-2/TRBV6-3
J: TRBJ2-3
D: TRBD2
CDR3: CASSLLAGGTDTQYF
DNA: TGTGCCAGCAGCTTACTAGCGGGAGGCACAGATACGCAGTATTTT

size: -
V: TRBV11-2
J: TRBJ2-5
D: TRBD2
CDR3: CASSYRTSDQETQYF
DNA: TGTGCCAGCAGTTATCGGACTAGCGACCAAGAGACCCAGTACTTC

size: -
V: TRBV28
J: TRBJ1-5
D: TRBD1
CDR3: CASSLGQGLNQPQHF
DNA: TGTGCCAGCAGTCTGGGACAGGGCCTCAATCAGCCCCAGCATTTT

size: -
V: TRBV2
J: TRBJ1-5
D: -
CDR3: CASSGPYQRPQHF
DNA: TGTGCCAGCAGTGGGCCCTACCAGCGGCCCCAGCATTTT

size: -
V: TRBV5-1
J: TRBJ2-5
D: -
CDR3: CASSLGSAQQETQYF
DNA: TGCGCCAGCAGCTTGGGGAGCGCACAACAAGAGACCCAGTACTTC

size: -
V: TRBV7-9
J: TRBJ1-1
D: -
CDR3: CASSRDYSNTEAFF
DNA: TGTGCCAGCAGCCGGGATTACTCGAACACTGAAGCTTTCTTT

size: few
V: TRBV4-3
J: TRBJ1-2
D: -
CDR3: CASSHDNAPDGYTF
DNA: TGCGCCAGCAGCCACGACAACGCCCCCGATGGCTACACCTTC

size: once
V: TRBV4-1
J: TRBJ2-7
D: -
CDR3: CASSQGPATYEQYF
DNA: TGCGCCAGCAGCCAAGGCCCAGCGACCTACGAGCAGTACTTC

size: few
V: TRBV19
J: TRBJ1-4
D: -
CDR3: CASSPGQREKLFF
DNA: TGTGCCAGTAGTCCGGGACAACGGGAAAAACTGTTTTTT

size: -
V: TRBV19
J: TRBJ2-4
D: TRBD2
CDR3: CASSIGGAATKNIQYF
DNA: TGTGCCAGTAGTATCGGGGGGGCCGCGACCAAAAACATTCAGTACTTC

size: -
V: TRBV5-6
J: TRBJ2-7
D: -
CDR3: CASSFDGAYEQYF
DNA: TGTGCCAGCAGTTTTGACGGGGCCTACGAGCAGTACTTC

size: -
V: TRBV6-5
J: TRBJ1-5
D: -
CDR3: CASSYVAGYQPQHF
DNA: TGTGCCAGCAGTTACGTGGCAGGTTATCAGCCCCAGCATTTT

size: -
V: TRBV7-2
J: TRBJ1-5
D: TRBD1
CDR3: CASSLDRGNQPQHF
DNA: TGTGCCAGCAGCTTGGACAGGGGCAATCAGCCCCAGCATTTT

size: -
V: TRBV24-1
J: TRBJ2-2
D: TRBD1
CDR3: CATSDLGPGQVNTGELFF
DNA: TGTGCCACCAGTGATTTAGGTCCGGGACAGGTGAACACCGGGGAGCTGTTTTTT

size: -
V: TRBV5-1
J: TRBJ2-3
D: -
CDR3: CASRVLPTHADTQYF
DNA: TGCGCCAGCAGGGTTCTTCCCACACACGCAGATACGCAGTATTTT

size: -
V: TRBV6-5
J: TRBJ2-7
D: TRBD2
CDR3: CASKQGGLADYEQYF
DNA: TGTGCCAGCAAGCAAGGGGGACTAGCTGACTACGAGCAGTACTTC